This T cell receptor beta chain came from a study of T cell repertoires in cytomegalovirus infection. TCRdb ran MiXCR on the reads and lists one entry per CDR3 protein. The data contain about a million distinct CDR3 sequences, roughly 30% of them singletons. In the case of this clonotype: Its specificity is not known. An end of the junction does not agree with germline; a read error may underlie this.

This CDR3 has 12 residues. The sample consisted of cultured CD8+ T cells from PBMCs, taken from culture after CMV antigen stimulation. The clonotype was recovered from a human donor in good health (CMV status not recorded). Some clones in this sample may be carry-over from other donors' samples. J is TRBJ1-2 and V is TRBV12-3 or TRBV12-4; unclear D gene. DNA for the CDR3: TGTGCCAGCAGTCCGGGGTCCTCCTCTCGCTCCTTC. Amino acids: CASSPGSSSRSF.